One T cell receptor (beta chain) is described in this entry. These data are taken from a study of blood T cell repertoires in COVID-19. Turning to the study itself: Italy, Spain and the United States were the sources of the convalescent and acute COVID-19 samples. In each case, the material was cDNA or gDNA derived from T cells, B-cell-depleted T cells, or PBMCs.

The CDR3 length is 15 residues. J gave up 4 bases and V 10 bases, and 10 bases lay outside the gene matches. The germline CDR1 and CDR2 sequences are SNHLY and FYNNEI. In the source study's methods: Estimation of nucleated cell counts relied on the amplification of reference gene primers. Profiled with immunoSEQ multiplex PCR; TCRdb holds only in-frame clones, not every one. D and trimming were read from the DNA, whereas the V and J calls and clone size are those reported in that table. This sample carries 85,000 to 100,000 clones, 86% of them seen once, and the ten largest clones take 10% to 15%. V usage is TRBV2 and J usage is TRBJ2-1, with TRBD2 matching over 10 bases. The TCR was taken from a woman in her sixties in a cohort sampled during active or convalescent COVID-19. Sequenced material: peripheral blood. CDR3 in amino acids: CATRRGTSAYNEQFF. As DNA, the CDR3 is TGTGCCACCCGAAGGGGGACTAGCGCTTACAATGAGCAGTTCTTC. The complete variable domain, with remaining parts taken from reference TRBV2 and TRBJ2-1, reads EPEVTQTPSHQVTQMGQEVILRCVPISNHLYFYWYRQILGQKVEFLVSFYNNEISEKSEIFDDQFSVERPDGSNFTLKIRSTKLEDSAMYFCATRRGTSAYNEQFFGPGTRLTVL.